This T cell receptor (beta chain) was obtained from a study of graft-versus-host responses after intestinal transplantation. Turning to the study itself: Those transplanted obtained multivisceral, liver-intestinal, or isolated intestinal grafts. Every recipient underwent anti-thymocyte globulin induction, then tacrolimus and steroids for about three years.

Germline V lookup: CDR1 LNHDA, CDR2 SQIVND (reference sequence). The CDR3 sequence is 13 residues long. V was shortened by 5 bases and J by 3 bases, with 10 bases between the two germline ends. Turning to this clone: Its target is not known.

Assay used: immunoSEQ multiplex PCR; TCRdb lists only in-frame clones, some missing. The table records 75,000 to 100,000 clones, 91% of them present only once. Study results and caveats: Early post-transplant declines in HvG were associated with peak levels of circulating GvH clones. Clonal ratios of graft-versus-host to host-versus-graft in allografts were high for patients exhibiting graft-donor T cell macrochimerism.

The starting material was unstimulated CD4+ T cells sorted from spleen or lymph node cells, obtained before transplant. The source of this sequence is a human donor who was the organ donor for an intestinal transplant. The chain has TRBV19 and TRBJ1-2; possible D gene TRBD1, 6 bases. Here the CDR3 reads CASSQGLDYGYTF. CDR3 DNA sequence: TGTGCCAGTAGTCAGGGGCTGGACTATGGCTACACCTTC.